This T cell receptor (beta chain) was captured in a study of OX40 agonist ivuxolimab in advanced cancers. For the wider study: The costimulatory receptor OX40 (CD134) was targeted by ivuxolimab, a fully human IgG2 agonistic monoclonal antibody. Intravenous ivuxolimab was administered to patients every 2 weeks at six dose levels: 0.01, 0.1, 0.3, 1.5, 3 and 10 mg/kg. Among the 52 dose-escalation patients, some 20 had hepatocellular carcinoma, around 15 melanoma, 9 renal cell carcinoma and 9 head and neck cancer. In the dose-escalation cohort, around four fifths of patients were male, and the mean age was approximately 60 years, with a range of roughly 23 to 85. Patients were allowed to have had prior anti-PD-1, anti-PD-L1 or anti-CTLA-4 therapy, and around two fifths of the dose-escalation patients had been treated with checkpoint inhibitors. Three dose-escalation patients achieved partial responses, one with hepatocellular carcinoma and two with cutaneous melanoma. The purpose of peripheral TCRbeta sequencing was to test whether ivuxolimab changed TCR sequence diversity and led to clonal T-cell expansion. The paper reports the monotherapy dose-escalation portion (N = 52 patients) of the phase I ivuxolimab trial.

Comments on this clone: Its antigen target is currently unknown. Base qualities are missing; no much larger clone stands one base away.

The trial excluded patients who had a history of autoimmune disease or were on systemic immunosuppression. Peripheral blood for TCR sequencing was collected from all dose cohorts at baseline, on cycle 4 day 1, and on cycle 7 day 1. Samples came from an open-label, multicenter, first-in-human phase I dose-escalation trial of ivuxolimab. The trial enrolled adults with locally advanced or metastatic head and neck squamous cell, hepatocellular, melanoma or renal cell carcinoma. Before TCR sequencing, CD4+ and CD8+ T cells were separately sorted from peripheral blood. V is clipped by 2 bases and J by 9 bases, and the sequence between their germline boundaries is 12 bases long. Taken from cysteine to phenylalanine, the CDR3 has 13 residues. The CDR3 DNA has 39 bases and is translated from base 1. CDR1 SGDLS and CDR2 YYNGEE were looked up in the germline V gene. To sequence the TCRbeta CDR3 region, genomic DNA was isolated from the sorted cells. The immunoSEQ Assay was used for sequencing of TCRbeta CDR3 regions. TCRdb took this table from immuneACCESS and kept in-frame rearrangements with V and J called. Such tables lack part of the clones; where checked against another copy, unresolved V genes explain under half of the gap, and the rest is unexplained. The sample records 65,000 to 95,000 clones, approximately 83% of which are singletons. The ten largest clones add up to approximately 5% of the sample.

The investigation overall reported the following: At doses of 0.1 to 3.0 mg/kg, clonal expansion of both CD4+ and CD8+ blood T cells was observed from baseline to week 6. Partial responders in the 0.1-3.0 mg/kg groups had among the lowest normalized peripheral clonal expansion, especially among CD8+ T cells. After ivuxolimab, more expanded clones were found on average in CD8+ T cells than in CD4+ T cells. Low levels of normalized T-cell clonal expansion were also seen in some patients who did not respond. The antigen specificity of the peripheral T cells that underwent clonal expansion was not determined.

The starting material was CD4+ or CD8+ T cells sorted from blood, obtained in a trial of the OX40 agonist ivuxolimab. The sequence joins TRBV9 to TRBJ2-1; there is no confident call for the D gene. This clonotype was obtained from an adult with an advanced solid tumor such as melanoma, head and neck, liver or kidney cancer. The CDR3 amino acid sequence is: CASSVDSGAEQFF. The sequence in DNA is TGTGCCAGCAGCGTGGATTCGGGCGCTGAGCAGTTCTTC. Where the CDR3 stops, the reference TRBV9 and TRBJ2-1 genes take over; the full variable domain is DSGVTQTPKHLITATGQRVTLRCSPRSGDLSVYWYQQSLDQGLQFLIQYYNGEERAKGNILERFSAQQFPDLHSELNLSSLELGDSALYFCASSVDSGAEQFFGPGTRLTVL.